This T cell receptor (beta chain) was sequenced for a study of cytomegalovirus exposure and HLA in healthy donors. The CDR3 is 13 residues long. CDR1 is MNHEY, CDR2 SVGAGI, per germline. The V end was cut by 6 bases, the J end by 3 bases, with 11 bases between. PCR was performed using 60 Vbeta and 13 Jbeta primers. The method was immunoSEQ multiplex PCR; TCRdb's version includes in-frame clones alone and lacks a portion of them. The sample carries 140,000 to 150,000 clones, about three quarters recorded once. The specimen sequenced was PBMCs. The chain uses TRBV6-5 and TRBJ1-1; perhaps TRBD1 as D (5 bases). The source of this sequence is a woman aged 25 to 39 in good health and CMV-seronegative. This CDR3 is CASSWTWDTEAFF. The CDR3 nucleotides read TGTGCCAGCAGCTGGACATGGGACACTGAAGCTTTCTTT.